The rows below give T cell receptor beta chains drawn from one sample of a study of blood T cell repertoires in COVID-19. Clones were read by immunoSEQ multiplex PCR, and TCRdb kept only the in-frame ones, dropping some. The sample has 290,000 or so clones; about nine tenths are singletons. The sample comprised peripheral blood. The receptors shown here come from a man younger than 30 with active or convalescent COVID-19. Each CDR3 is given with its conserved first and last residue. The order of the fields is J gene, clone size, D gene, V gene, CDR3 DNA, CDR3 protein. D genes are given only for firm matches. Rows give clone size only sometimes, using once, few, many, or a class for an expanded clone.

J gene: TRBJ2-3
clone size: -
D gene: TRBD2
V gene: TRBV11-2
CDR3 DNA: TGTGCCAGCAGCAGCGGGAGTTCAAGCACAGATACGCAGTATTTT
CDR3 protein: CASSSGSSSTDTQYF

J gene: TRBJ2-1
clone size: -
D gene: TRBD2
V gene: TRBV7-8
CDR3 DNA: TGTGCCAGCAGCTTACAAAGGGCTAGCGGGACCGATGAGCAGTTCTTC
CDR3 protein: CASSLQRASGTDEQFF

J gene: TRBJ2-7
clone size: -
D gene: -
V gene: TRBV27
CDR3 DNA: TGTGCCAGCAGTCTCGGGGGTGACTCCTACGAGCAGTACTTC
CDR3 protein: CASSLGGDSYEQYF

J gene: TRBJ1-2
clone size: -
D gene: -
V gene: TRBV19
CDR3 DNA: TGTGCCAGTAGTCCCCAGACAGGAGGCTATGGCTACACCTTC
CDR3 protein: CASSPQTGGYGYTF

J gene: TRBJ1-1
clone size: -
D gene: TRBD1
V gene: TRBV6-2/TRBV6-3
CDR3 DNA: TGTGCCAGCAGTTACTCGCTAGGGGGCGAAGCTTTCTTT
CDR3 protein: CASSYSLGGEAFF

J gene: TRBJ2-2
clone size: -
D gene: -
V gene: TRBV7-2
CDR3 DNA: TGTGCCAGCAGCTTAGTACTAGAGAACGGGGAGCTGTTTTTT
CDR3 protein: CASSLVLENGELFF

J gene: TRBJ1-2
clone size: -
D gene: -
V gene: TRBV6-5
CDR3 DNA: TGTGCCACTCATGGAGGGTTCTATGGCTACACCTTC
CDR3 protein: CATHGGFYGYTF

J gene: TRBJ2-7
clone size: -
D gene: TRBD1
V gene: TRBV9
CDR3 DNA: TGTGCCAGCAGCGCCCACAGGGGCTCCTACGAGCAGTACTTC
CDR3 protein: CASSAHRGSYEQYF

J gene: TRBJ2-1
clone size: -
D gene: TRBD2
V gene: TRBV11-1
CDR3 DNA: TGTGCCAGCAGCGACCCGCGGGCGGGAGATGAGCAGTTCTTC
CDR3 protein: CASSDPRAGDEQFF

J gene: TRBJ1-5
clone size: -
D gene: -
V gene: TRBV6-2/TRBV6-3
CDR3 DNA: TGTGCCAGCAGTTACAGAACAGGGAGTGGTCAGCCCCAGCATTTT
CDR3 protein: CASSYRTGSGQPQHF

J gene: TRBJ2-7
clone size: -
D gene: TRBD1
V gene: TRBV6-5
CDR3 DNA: TGTGCCAGCACCCCGAAGACAGGGTACGAGCAGTACTTC
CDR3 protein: CASTPKTGYEQYF

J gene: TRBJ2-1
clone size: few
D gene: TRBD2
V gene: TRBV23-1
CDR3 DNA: TGCGCCAGCAGTCAACGGAAGGGACTAGTCTACAATGAGCAGTTCTTC
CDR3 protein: CASSQRKGLVYNEQFF

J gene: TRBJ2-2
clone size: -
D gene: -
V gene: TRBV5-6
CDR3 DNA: TGTGCCAGCAGCGGGGGGTTCGCGAACACCGGGGAGCTGTTTTTT
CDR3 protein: CASSGGFANTGELFF

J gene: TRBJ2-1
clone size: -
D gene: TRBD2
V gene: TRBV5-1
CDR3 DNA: TGCGCCAGCACGCCTAGCGGGTTCTCCTACAATGAGCAGTTCTTC
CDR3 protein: CASTPSGFSYNEQFF

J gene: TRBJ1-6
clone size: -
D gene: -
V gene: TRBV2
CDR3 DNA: TGTGCCAGTGCCCCGAGGACAGAGAATTCACCCCTCCACTTT
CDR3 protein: CASAPRTENSPLHF

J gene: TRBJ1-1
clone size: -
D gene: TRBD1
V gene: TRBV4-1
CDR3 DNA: TGCGCCAGCAGCCAAGAAGAGCCGGGACAGGGGAACACTGAAGCTTTCTTT
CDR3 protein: CASSQEEPGQGNTEAFF

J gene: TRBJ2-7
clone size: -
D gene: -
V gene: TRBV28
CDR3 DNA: TGTGCCAGCAGGAATAGCGTCTACGAGCAGTACTTC
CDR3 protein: CASRNSVYEQYF

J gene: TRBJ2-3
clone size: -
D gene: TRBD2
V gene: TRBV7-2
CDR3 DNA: TGTGCCAGCAGCCCCGGGGTCAGGCTAGCGGGGGCCGGTGGTGATACGCAGTATTTT
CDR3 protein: CASSPGVRLAGAGGDTQYF

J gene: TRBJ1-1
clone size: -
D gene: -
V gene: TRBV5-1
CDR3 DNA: TGCGCCAGCAGCTTGGGGGTTGCGGCTGAAGCTTTCTTT
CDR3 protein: CASSLGVAAEAFF

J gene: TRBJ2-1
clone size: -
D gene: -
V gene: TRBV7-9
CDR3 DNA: TGTGCCAGCAGCTTGGGCGAAATCAACAATGAGCAGTTCTTC
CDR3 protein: CASSLGEINNEQFF

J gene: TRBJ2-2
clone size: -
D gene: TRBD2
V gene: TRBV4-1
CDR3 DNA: TGCGCCAGCAGCTCACGACTCGTAGCGGGGGGACCCAACACCGGGGAGCTGTTTTTT
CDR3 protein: CASSSRLVAGGPNTGELFF

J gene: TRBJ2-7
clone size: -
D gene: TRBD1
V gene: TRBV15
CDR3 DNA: TGTGCCACCAGCTCTTATTCCACGGACAGGCCCTACGAGCAGTACTTC
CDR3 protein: CATSSYSTDRPYEQYF

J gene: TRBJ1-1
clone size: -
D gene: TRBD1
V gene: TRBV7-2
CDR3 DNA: TGTGCCAGCAGTGAACAGGGGGTCACTGAAGCTTTCTTT
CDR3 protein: CASSEQGVTEAFF

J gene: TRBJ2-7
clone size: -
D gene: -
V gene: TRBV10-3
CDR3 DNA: TGTGCCATCAGTGCAGGATCCTACGAGCAGTACTTC
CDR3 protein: CAISAGSYEQYF

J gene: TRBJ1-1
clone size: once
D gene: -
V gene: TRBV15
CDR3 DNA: TGTGCCACCAGCAGGGGGGCCATGAACACTGAAGCTTTCTTT
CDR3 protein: CATSRGAMNTEAFF

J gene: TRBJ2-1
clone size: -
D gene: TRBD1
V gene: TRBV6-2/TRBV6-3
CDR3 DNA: TGTGCCAGCAGTGGACAGGGTTGGAATGAGCAGTTCTTC
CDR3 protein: CASSGQGWNEQFF

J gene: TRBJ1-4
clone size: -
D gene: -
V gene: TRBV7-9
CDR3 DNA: TGTGCCAGCAGCTTAGCTTGGCTCAGGGAGGATCATGAAAAACTGTTTTTT
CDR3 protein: CASSLAWLREDHEKLFF

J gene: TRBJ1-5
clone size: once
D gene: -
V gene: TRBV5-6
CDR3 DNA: TGTGCCAGCAGCCGCGGGGTCACTCAGCCCCAGCATTTT
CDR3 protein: CASSRGVTQPQHF

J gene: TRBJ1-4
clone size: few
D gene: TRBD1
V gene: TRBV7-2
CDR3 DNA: TGTGCCAGCAGCAAGGACAGGGTTGGCTCAACTAATGAAAAACTGTTTTTT
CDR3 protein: CASSKDRVGSTNEKLFF

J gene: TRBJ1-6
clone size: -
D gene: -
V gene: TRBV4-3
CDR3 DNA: TGCGCCAGCAGCCAAGGAACCTCAGGGCGCTATAATTCACCCCTCCACTTT
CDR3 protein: CASSQGTSGRYNSPLHF